This T cell receptor beta chain was captured by sequencing in a study of regulatory T cells in long-lasting Graves disease. In this sample, this clonotype turned up many times. The time point denotes: persistent/refractory GD, antithyroid drugs over 5 years with positive TRAb. Construction of the TCR library relied on RNA isolated from PBMCs. To make TCR beta libraries, researchers used iRepertoire HTBI primers and Arm-PCR of CDR3 regions. MiXCR was run by TCRdb on the multiplex PCR reads, yielding one entry per CDR3 protein. The data show 400,000 to 500,000 distinct CDR3 sequences, with less than 25% seen just once and 7.8% held by the top ten. The CDR3 runs 14 residues. Germline trimming cut 3 bases from V and 4 bases from J; bases unmatched to any gene: 3. Germline values: CDR1 SGHVS, CDR2 FNYEAQ.

This clonotype was obtained from a female donor with Graves disease. J is TRBJ1-1 and V is TRBV7-6, with 9 positions matching TRBD1. Source: peripheral blood mononuclear cells (PBMCs), taken when the disease was refractory, from a patient treated with antithyroid drugs. CDR3 amino acids: CASSFSDRGTEAFF. The CDR3 bases are TGTGCCAGCAGCTTCTCGGACAGGGGCACTGAAGCTTTCTTT. The full variable domain, completed using reference TRBV7-6 and TRBJ1-1, is GAGVSQSPRYKVTKRGQDVALRCDPISGHVSLYWYRQALGQGPEFLTYFNYEAQQDKSGLPNDRFSAERPEGSISTLTIQRTEQRDSAMYRCASSFSDRGTEAFFGQGTRLTVV.